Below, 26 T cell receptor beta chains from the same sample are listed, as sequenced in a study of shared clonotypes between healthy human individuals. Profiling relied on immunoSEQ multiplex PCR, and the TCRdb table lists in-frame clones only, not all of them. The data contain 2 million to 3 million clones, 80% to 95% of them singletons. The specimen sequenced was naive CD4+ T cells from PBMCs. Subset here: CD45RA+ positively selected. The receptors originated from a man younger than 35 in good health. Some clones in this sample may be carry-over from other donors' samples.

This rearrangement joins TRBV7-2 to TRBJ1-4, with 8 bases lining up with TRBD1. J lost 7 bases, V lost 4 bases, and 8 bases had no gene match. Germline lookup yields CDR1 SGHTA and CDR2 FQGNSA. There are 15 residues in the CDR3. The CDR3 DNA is TGTGCCAGCAGCTGGGGACAGGCAACTTCTGAAAAACTGTTTTTT. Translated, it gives CASSWGQATSEKLFF.

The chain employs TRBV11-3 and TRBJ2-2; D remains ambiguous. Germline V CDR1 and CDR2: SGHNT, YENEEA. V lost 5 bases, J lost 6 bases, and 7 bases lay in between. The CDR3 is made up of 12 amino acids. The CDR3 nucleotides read TGTGCCAGCAGCACTGGACCCGGGGAGCTGTTTTTT. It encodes CASSTGPGELFF.

The CDR3 DNA follows: TGTGCCAGCAGCCCCTCACTAGCGGGAGCCCACGAGCAGTACTTC. As protein: CASSPSLAGAHEQYF. V usage is TRBV6-5 and J usage is TRBJ2-7; the match to TRBD2 covers 11 bases. Germline CDR1 reads MNHEY; CDR2 reads SVGAGI. This CDR3 comprises 15 residues. Trimming took 6 bases from V and 5 from J; bases not matched to a gene: 9.

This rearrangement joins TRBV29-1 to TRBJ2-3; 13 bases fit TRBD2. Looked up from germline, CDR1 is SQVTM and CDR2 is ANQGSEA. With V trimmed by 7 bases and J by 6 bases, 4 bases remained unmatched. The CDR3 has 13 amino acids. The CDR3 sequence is CSELAGGRDTQYF. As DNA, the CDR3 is TGCAGCGAACTAGCGGGAGGGCGGGATACGCAGTATTTT.

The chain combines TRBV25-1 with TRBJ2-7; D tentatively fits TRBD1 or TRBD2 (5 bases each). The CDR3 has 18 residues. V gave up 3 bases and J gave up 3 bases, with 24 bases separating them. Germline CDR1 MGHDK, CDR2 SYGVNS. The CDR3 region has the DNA TGTGCCAGCAGTGAGCCTTCAACCCCGGGACCTCGTAGCTACGAGCAGTACTTC. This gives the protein CASSEPSTPGPRSYEQYF.

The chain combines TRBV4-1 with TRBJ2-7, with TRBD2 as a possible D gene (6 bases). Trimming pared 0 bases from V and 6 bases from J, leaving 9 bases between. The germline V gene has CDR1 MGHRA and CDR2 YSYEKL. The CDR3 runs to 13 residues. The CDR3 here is CASSQDREAEQYF. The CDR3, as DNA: TGCGCCAGCAGCCAAGACAGGGAGGCCGAGCAGTACTTC.

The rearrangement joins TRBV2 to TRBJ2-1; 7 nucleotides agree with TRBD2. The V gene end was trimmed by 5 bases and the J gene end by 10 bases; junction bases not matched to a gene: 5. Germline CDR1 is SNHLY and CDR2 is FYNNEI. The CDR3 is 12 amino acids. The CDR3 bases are TGTGCCAGCAGTCGGGAAGCGGGAGAGCAGTTCTTC. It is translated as CASSREAGEQFF.

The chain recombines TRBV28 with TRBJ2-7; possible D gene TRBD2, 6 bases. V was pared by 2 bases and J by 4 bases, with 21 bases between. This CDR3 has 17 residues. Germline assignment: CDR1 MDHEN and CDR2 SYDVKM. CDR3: CASSLAGSSNRIYEQYF. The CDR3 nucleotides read TGTGCCAGCAGTTTAGCGGGGTCCTCGAATCGAATATACGAGCAGTACTTC. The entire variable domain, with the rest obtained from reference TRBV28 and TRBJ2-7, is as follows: DVKVTQSSRYLVKRTGEKVFLECVQDMDHENMFWYRQDPGLGLRLIYFSYDVKMKEKGDIPEGYSVSREKKERFSLILESASTNQTSMYLCASSLAGSSNRIYEQYFGPGTRLTVT.

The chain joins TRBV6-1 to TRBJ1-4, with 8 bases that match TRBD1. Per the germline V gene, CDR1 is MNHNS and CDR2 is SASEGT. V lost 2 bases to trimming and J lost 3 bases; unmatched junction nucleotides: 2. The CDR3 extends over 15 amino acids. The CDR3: CASSEQGAANEKLFF. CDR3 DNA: TGTGCCAGCAGTGAACAGGGGGCGGCTAATGAAAAACTGTTTTTT.

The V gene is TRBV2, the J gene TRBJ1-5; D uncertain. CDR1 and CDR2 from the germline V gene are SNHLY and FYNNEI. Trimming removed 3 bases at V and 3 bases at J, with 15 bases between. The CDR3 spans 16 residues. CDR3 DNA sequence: TGTGCCAGCAGTGACCGTCGGTTAGGACCCAATCAGCCCCAGCATTTT. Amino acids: CASSDRRLGPNQPQHF.

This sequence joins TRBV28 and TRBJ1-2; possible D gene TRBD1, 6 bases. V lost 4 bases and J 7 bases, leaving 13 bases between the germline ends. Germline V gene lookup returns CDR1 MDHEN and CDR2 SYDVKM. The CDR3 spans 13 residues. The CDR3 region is CASSSSGGLGYTF. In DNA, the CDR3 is TGTGCCAGCAGTTCCTCGGGGGGGCTTGGCTACACCTTC.

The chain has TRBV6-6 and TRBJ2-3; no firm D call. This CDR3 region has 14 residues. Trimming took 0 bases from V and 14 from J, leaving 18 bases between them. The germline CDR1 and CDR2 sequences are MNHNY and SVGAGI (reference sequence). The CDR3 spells CASSYSIVAPSLYF. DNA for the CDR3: TGTGCCAGCAGTTACTCGATCGTGGCCCCCTCGCTGTATTTT.

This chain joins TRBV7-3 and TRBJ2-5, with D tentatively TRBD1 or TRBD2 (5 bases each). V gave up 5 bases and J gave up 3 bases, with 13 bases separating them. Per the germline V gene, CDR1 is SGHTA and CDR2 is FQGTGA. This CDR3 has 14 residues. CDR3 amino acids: CASSPMGREETQYF. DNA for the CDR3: TGTGCCAGCAGCCCAATGGGGCGGGAAGAGACCCAGTACTTC.

This CDR3 is CARSLMRFF. The CDR3 bases are TGTGCCAGAAGCCTAATGAGGTTCTTC. The genes are TRBV5-3 and TRBJ2-1, with D unclear. TRBV5-3 is flagged as an ORF with uncertain function. The CDR3 is 9 residues long. V was trimmed by 4 bases and J by 15 bases, leaving 8 bases between them.

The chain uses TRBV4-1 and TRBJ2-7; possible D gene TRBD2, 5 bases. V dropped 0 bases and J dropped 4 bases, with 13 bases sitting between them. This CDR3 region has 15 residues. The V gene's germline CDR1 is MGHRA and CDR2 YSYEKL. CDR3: CASSQDWASFYEQYF. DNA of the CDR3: TGCGCCAGCAGCCAAGATTGGGCTAGCTTTTACGAGCAGTACTTC.

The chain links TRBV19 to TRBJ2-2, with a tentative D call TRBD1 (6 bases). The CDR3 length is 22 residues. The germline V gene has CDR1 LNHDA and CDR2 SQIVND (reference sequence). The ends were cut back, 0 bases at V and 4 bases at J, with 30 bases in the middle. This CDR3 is CASSIEPRTTGASVKSTGELFF. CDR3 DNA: TGTGCCAGTAGTATAGAACCTAGGACGACAGGCGCTAGTGTCAAATCCACCGGGGAGCTGTTTTTT.

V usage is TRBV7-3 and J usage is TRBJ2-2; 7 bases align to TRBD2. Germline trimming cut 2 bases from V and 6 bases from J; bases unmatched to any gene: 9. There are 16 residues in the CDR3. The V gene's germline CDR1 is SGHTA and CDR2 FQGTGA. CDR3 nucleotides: TGTGCCAGCAGCTTATTGGCGGGAGTACGCTCCGGGGAGCTGTTTTTT. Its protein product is CASSLLAGVRSGELFF.

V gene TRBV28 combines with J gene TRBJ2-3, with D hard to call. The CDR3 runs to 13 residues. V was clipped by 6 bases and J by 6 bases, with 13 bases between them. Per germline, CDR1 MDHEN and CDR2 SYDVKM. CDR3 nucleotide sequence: TGTGCCAGCAGGATTGGTGGCTGGGATACGCAGTATTTT. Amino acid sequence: CASRIGGWDTQYF.

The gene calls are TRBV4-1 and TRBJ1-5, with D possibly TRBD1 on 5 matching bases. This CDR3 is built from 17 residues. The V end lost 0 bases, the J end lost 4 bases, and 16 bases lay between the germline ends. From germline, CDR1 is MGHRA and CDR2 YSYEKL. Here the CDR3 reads CASSQEARRGGNQPQHF. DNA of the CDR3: TGCGCCAGCAGCCAAGAAGCAAGGCGGGGGGGAAATCAGCCCCAGCATTTT.

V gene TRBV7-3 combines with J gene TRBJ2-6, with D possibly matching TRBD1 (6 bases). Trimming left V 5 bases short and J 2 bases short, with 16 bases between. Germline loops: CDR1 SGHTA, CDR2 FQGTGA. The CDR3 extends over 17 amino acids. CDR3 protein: CASSPAQGTAGANVLTF. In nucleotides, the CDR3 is TGTGCCAGCAGCCCGGCCCAGGGGACCGCTGGGGCCAACGTCCTGACTTTC.

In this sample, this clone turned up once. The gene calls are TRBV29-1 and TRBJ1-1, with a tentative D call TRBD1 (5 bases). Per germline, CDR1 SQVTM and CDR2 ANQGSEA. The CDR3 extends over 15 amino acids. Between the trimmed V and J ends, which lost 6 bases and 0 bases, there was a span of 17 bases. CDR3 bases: TGCAGCGTCGGCCCGGGGTGGGGGATGAACACTGAAGCTTTCTTT. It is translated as CSVGPGWGMNTEAFF. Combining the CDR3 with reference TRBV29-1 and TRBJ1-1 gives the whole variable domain SAVISQKPSRDICQRGTSLTIQCQVDSQVTMMFWYRQQPGQSLTLIATANQGSEATYESGFVIDKFPISRPNLTFSTLTVSNMSPEDSSIYLCSVGPGWGMNTEAFFGQGTRLTVV.

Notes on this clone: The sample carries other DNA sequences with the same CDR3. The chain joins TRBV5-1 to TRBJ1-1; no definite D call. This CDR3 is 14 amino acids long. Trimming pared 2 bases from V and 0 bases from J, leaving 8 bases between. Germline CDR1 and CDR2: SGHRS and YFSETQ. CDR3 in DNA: TGCGCCAGCAGCTTAAGCAGTTTGAACACTGAAGCTTTCTTT. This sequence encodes CASSLSSLNTEAFF.

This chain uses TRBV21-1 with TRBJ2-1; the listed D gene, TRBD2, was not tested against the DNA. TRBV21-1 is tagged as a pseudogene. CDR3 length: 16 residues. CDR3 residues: CASSKGGSGLGGRLFF. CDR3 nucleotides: TGTGCCAGCAGCAAAGGGGGCTCGGGACTGGGCGGGAGGCTTTTCTTC.

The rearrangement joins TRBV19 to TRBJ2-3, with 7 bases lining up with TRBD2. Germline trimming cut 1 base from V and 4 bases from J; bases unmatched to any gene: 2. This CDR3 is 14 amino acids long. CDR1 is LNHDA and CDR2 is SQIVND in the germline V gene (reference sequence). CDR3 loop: CASSIGGGADTQYF. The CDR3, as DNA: TGTGCCAGTAGTATAGGGGGGGGAGCAGATACGCAGTATTTT.

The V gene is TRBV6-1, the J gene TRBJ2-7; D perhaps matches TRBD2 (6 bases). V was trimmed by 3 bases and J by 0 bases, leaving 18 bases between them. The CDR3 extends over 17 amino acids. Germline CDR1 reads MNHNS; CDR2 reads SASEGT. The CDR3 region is CASSDPRGIPYSYEQYF. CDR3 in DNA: TGTGCCAGCAGTGATCCTCGCGGGATTCCCTACTCCTACGAGCAGTACTTC.

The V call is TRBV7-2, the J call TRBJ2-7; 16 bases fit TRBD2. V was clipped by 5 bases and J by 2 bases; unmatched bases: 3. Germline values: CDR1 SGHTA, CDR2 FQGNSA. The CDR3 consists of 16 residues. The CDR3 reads CASSTGLAGGAYEQYF. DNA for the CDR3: TGTGCCAGCAGCACGGGACTAGCGGGAGGGGCCTACGAGCAGTACTTC.